The clone carrying this T cell receptor beta chain occurred a few times. This record belongs to a study of spatial heterogeneity in lung cancer. V trimming: 4 bases; J trimming: 10 bases; junction bases outside the gene matches: 15. CDR1 SEHNR and CDR2 FQNEAQ come from the germline V gene (reference sequence). The CDR3 is 15 residues long. Time point indicated: blood at routine non-recurrence follow-up after resection. MiXCR, applied by TCRdb to the 5' RACE reads, yields one record per CDR3 protein. The sample carries about 100,000 distinct CDR3 sequences, roughly a fifth recorded once. The rearrangement links TRBV7-9 to TRBJ2-7; the match to TRBD1 covers 8 bases. The clonotype originates from a male donor with early-stage non-small cell lung cancer. Source: PBMCs, taken at follow-up. The CDR3 region has the DNA TGTGCCAGCAGCTCCGGGACAGGATCTCTACGAGGACAGTACTTC. It specifies CASSSGTGSLRGQYF. Using reference TRBV7-9 and TRBJ2-7 for the parts outside the CDR3, the full variable domain is DTGVSQNPRHKITKRGQNVTFRCDPISEHNRLYWYRQTLGQGPEFLTYFQNEAQLEKSRLLSDRFSAERPKGSFSTLEIQRTEQGDSAMYLCASSSGTGSLRGQYFGPGTRLTVT.